This is a list of T cell receptor beta chains from one sample in a study of blood T cell repertoires in COVID-19. Measured with immunoSEQ multiplex PCR; TCRdb has only the in-frame clones, and not every one. The data contain approximately 330,000 clones, 80% to 90% of them seen just once; the ten biggest clones take up approximately 10%. Sample: peripheral blood. The source is a man younger than 45 with COVID-19, enrolled during active disease. Each CDR3 is given with its conserved first and last residue. Fields, in order: CDR3 protein, CDR3 DNA, D gene, V gene, clone size, J gene. D genes are given only for firm matches. Only some rows state a clone size, as once, few, many or a class for expanded clones.

CASSYRLAGLYEQYF,TGTGCCAGCAGCTACCGACTAGCGGGACTCTACGAGCAGTACTTC,TRBD2,TRBV27,.,TRBJ2-7
CASSPKGRQGSNYGYTF,TGTGCCAGTAGCCCTAAGGGGCGACAGGGATCCAACTATGGCTACACCTTC,TRBD1,TRBV19,.,TRBJ1-2
CASSLEIGGEQFF,TGCGCCAGCAGCTTGGAGATAGGAGGTGAGCAGTTCTTC,.,TRBV5-1,.,TRBJ2-1
CASSQVSGLDQPQHF,TGCGCCAGCAGCCAAGTTTCTGGCCTCGATCAGCCCCAGCATTTT,.,TRBV4-3,.,TRBJ1-5
CAISATGIPSYEQYF,TGTGCCATCAGTGCCACAGGGATCCCTTCCTACGAGCAGTACTTC,.,TRBV10-3,.,TRBJ2-7
CASRGTGYEQFF,TGTGCCAGCAGGGGGACAGGGTATGAGCAGTTCTTC,TRBD1,TRBV6-5,.,TRBJ2-1
CASGPEELWTGELFF,TGTGCTAGTGGCCCCGAGGAGCTATGGACCGGGGAGCTGTTTTTT,.,TRBV12-5,.,TRBJ2-2
CASSQELAGAGEQYF,TGTGCCAGCAGCCAAGAACTAGCGGGAGCAGGTGAGCAGTACTTC,TRBD2,TRBV14,.,TRBJ2-7
CASSATEEAFF,TGTGCCAGTTCGGCTACAGAAGAAGCTTTCTTT,.,TRBV13,once,TRBJ1-1
CSVGVQENQPQHF,TGCAGCGTTGGTGTACAGGAGAATCAGCCCCAGCATTTT,.,TRBV29-1,.,TRBJ1-5
CASSDSSSSPSSYNEQFF,TGTGCCAGCAGTGACTCAAGCAGTTCCCCTAGCTCCTACAATGAGCAGTTCTTC,.,TRBV6-4,.,TRBJ2-1
CASSNRGQYEQYF,TGTGCCAGTAGCAACAGGGGGCAATACGAGCAGTACTTC,TRBD1,TRBV19,.,TRBJ2-7
CASSQTGGAWGGNTEAFF,TGTGCCAGCAGCCAAACCGGAGGTGCCTGGGGGGGTAACACTGAAGCTTTCTTT,.,TRBV3-1/TRBV3-2,.,TRBJ1-1
CAIRDRDGNSYEQYF,TGTGCCATCAGAGACAGGGATGGGAACTCCTACGAGCAGTACTTC,TRBD1,TRBV10-3,few,TRBJ2-7
CASSLAPGQGPYGYTF,TGTGCCAGCAGCTTAGCTCCAGGACAGGGCCCCTATGGCTACACCTTC,TRBD1,TRBV7-2,.,TRBJ1-2
CASSTGLNQPQHF,TGTGCCAGCAGTACGGGTCTTAATCAGCCCCAGCATTTT,.,TRBV2,.,TRBJ1-5
CASSYSSGSHEQYF,TGTGCCAGCAGTTACTCTAGCGGGAGCCACGAGCAGTACTTC,TRBD2,TRBV6-6,many,TRBJ2-7
CASSSGGKQETQYF,TGTGCCAGTAGTTCAGGGGGTAAACAAGAGACCCAGTACTTC,TRBD1,TRBV19,.,TRBJ2-5
CASSEVSYEQYF,TGTGCCAGCAGCGAAGTTAGTTACGAGCAGTACTTC,.,TRBV2,.,TRBJ2-7
CASSPSGRISYEQYF,TGTGCCAGCAGTCCTAGCGGGAGGATCTCCTACGAGCAGTACTTC,TRBD2,TRBV6-5,.,TRBJ2-7
CASSKLPTKILAKNIQYF,TGTGCCAGTAGTAAACTGCCCACGAAAATACTAGCCAAAAACATTCAGTACTTC,.,TRBV19,.,TRBJ2-4
CASGQGRTEAFF,TGTGCCAGCGGGCAGGGGCGGACTGAAGCTTTCTTT,.,TRBV27,.,TRBJ1-1
CASSRSGGLRGEQFF,TGTGCCAGCAGCCGGTCAGGGGGGCTGAGGGGTGAGCAGTTCTTC,.,TRBV7-3,.,TRBJ2-1
CASGPPDTEAFF,TGTGCTAGTGGTCCTCCAGACACTGAAGCTTTCTTT,.,TRBV12-5,.,TRBJ1-1
CASSLGGVYGYTF,TGTGCCAGCAGCTTAGGGGGGGTCTATGGCTACACCTTC,.,TRBV7-2,.,TRBJ1-2
CASSGAGRETQYF,TGTGCCAGCAGCGGGGCCGGGCGAGAGACCCAGTACTTC,.,TRBV5-5,.,TRBJ2-5
CASSLVSGSSYEQYF,TGCGCCAGCAGCTTGGTTTCCGGGAGCTCCTACGAGCAGTACTTC,.,TRBV5-1,.,TRBJ2-7
CASSLGQGDGSPLHF,TGTGCCAGCAGTTTGGGACAGGGGGATGGTTCACCCCTCCACTTT,TRBD1,TRBV28,.,TRBJ1-6
CASSYREGMNTEAFF,TGTGCCAGCAGTTACAGGGAGGGAATGAACACTGAAGCTTTCTTT,.,TRBV6-5,.,TRBJ1-1
CASSTQGANLADTQYF,TGTGCCAGTAGCACGCAGGGGGCAAATCTCGCAGATACGCAGTATTTT,TRBD1,TRBV19,.,TRBJ2-3
CASRGTGGAGELFF,TGTGCCAGCAGAGGGACAGGGGGCGCCGGGGAGCTGTTTTTT,TRBD1,TRBV6-6,.,TRBJ2-2
CASSQDPGVSGELFF,TGCGCCAGCAGCCAAGATCCCGGGGTCAGCGGGGAGCTGTTTTTT,.,TRBV4-1,.,TRBJ2-2
CASGSPRDRSNYGYTF,TGTGCTAGTGGTTCGCCCCGGGACAGATCTAACTATGGCTACACCTTC,TRBD1,TRBV12-5,.,TRBJ1-2
CASSLGGTGADTQYF,TGTGCCAGCAGCTTGGGTGGGACAGGGGCAGATACGCAGTATTTT,TRBD1,TRBV5-4,.,TRBJ2-3
CASSQGTVYGYTF,TGTGCCAGCAGCCAGGGGACGGTCTATGGCTACACCTTC,.,TRBV5-6,.,TRBJ1-2
CASSLTLAGGREAQYF,TGTGCCAGCAGCTTGACCTTAGCGGGGGGCCGGGAGGCGCAGTACTTC,TRBD2,TRBV5-4,.,TRBJ2-5
CASSLGLEVQSNQPQHF,TGCGCCAGCAGTCTAGGCCTTGAGGTTCAGAGCAATCAGCCCCAGCATTTT,.,TRBV23-1,once,TRBJ1-5
CASSLDGGYGYTF,TGTGCCAGCAGCCTTGACGGAGGCTATGGCTACACCTTC,.,TRBV28,once,TRBJ1-2
CASSAQNGVSQYF,TGTGCCAGCAGCGCCCAAAACGGGGTGTCCCAGTACTTC,.,TRBV7-6,.,TRBJ2-5
CATSREFRDSYSYGYTF,TGTGCCACCAGCAGAGAATTCCGGGACAGTTATTCCTATGGCTACACCTTC,TRBD1,TRBV15,.,TRBJ1-2
CASSPGRPPSRNEKLFF,TGTGCCAGCAGCCCAGGCCGTCCACCCTCAAGGAATGAAAAACTGTTTTTT,.,TRBV28,.,TRBJ1-4
CASSKAGGRPDTQYF,TGCGCCAGCAGTAAAGCGGGGGGGCGTCCAGATACGCAGTATTTT,TRBD2,TRBV5-1,once,TRBJ2-3
CASSRDRDASYEQYF,TGTGCCAGCAGTCGAGACAGGGACGCATCCTACGAGCAGTACTTC,TRBD1,TRBV6-5,.,TRBJ2-7
CASSLQGLAGDPYEQYF,TGTGCCAGCAGCTTGCAGGGACTAGCGGGAGATCCCTACGAGCAGTACTTC,TRBD2,TRBV7-2,once,TRBJ2-7
CASSPGRIGANVLTF,TGTGCCAGCAGCCCGGGGAGGATTGGGGCCAACGTCCTGACTTTC,.,TRBV11-2,.,TRBJ2-6
CASSIQGRVYEQYF,TGTGCCAGTAGTATACAGGGTAGGGTCTACGAGCAGTACTTC,.,TRBV19,few,TRBJ2-7
CASSLTAYNEQFF,TGTGCCAGCAGCTTGACGGCCTACAATGAGCAGTTCTTC,.,TRBV5-4,.,TRBJ2-1
CATSRQGIGEQFF,TGTGCCACCAGTAGACAGGGGATAGGTGAGCAGTTCTTC,TRBD1,TRBV24-1,once,TRBJ2-1
CASSLTGLSNYGYTF,TGTGCCAGCAGTTTAACGGGACTTTCAAACTATGGCTACACCTTC,.,TRBV7-9,.,TRBJ1-2
CASRPFRSYGYTF,TGTGCCAGCAGACCCTTTAGGAGCTATGGCTACACCTTC,.,TRBV5-4,.,TRBJ1-2
CASSKAPGTGRAEAFF,TGTGCCAGCAGCAAAGCGCCCGGGACAGGGAGGGCTGAAGCTTTCTTT,.,TRBV21-1,.,TRBJ1-1
CASSGQSNYGYTF,TGTGCCAGCAGCGGACAGTCTAACTATGGCTACACCTTC,.,TRBV6-2/TRBV6-3,.,TRBJ1-2
CASRRTANTEAFF,TGTGCCAGCAGGCGAACCGCGAACACTGAAGCTTTCTTT,.,TRBV12-3/TRBV12-4,.,TRBJ1-1
CASSMTSGRNIQYF,TGTGCCAGCAGTATGACTTCGGGTAGAAACATTCAGTACTTC,.,TRBV27,.,TRBJ2-4
CATSGRALRGTDTQYF,TGTGCCACCAGCGGACGGGCCTTGCGGGGCACAGATACGCAGTATTTT,.,TRBV24-1,.,TRBJ2-3
CASSLGEKYDYTF,TGTGCCAGCAGCTTAGGGGAGAAGTATGACTACACCTTC,.,TRBV7-2,.,TRBJ1-2
CASSLDLTNTEAFF,TGTGCCAGCAGCTTAGACCTGACTAACACTGAAGCTTTCTTT,.,TRBV7-2,.,TRBJ1-1
CASSLTGQGTDTQYF,TGTGCCAGCAGCTTAACCGGACAGGGCACAGATACGCAGTATTTT,TRBD1,TRBV7-3,.,TRBJ2-3
CASSSYRGSRTEAFF,TGTGCCAGCAGTTCTTACAGGGGATCAAGGACTGAAGCTTTCTTT,TRBD1,TRBV6-5,.,TRBJ1-1